A single sample is the source of the 17 T cell receptor beta chains below, sequenced in a study of blood T cell repertoires in COVID-19. The protocol was immunoSEQ multiplex PCR, while the TCRdb copy is restricted to in-frame clones and leaves out a portion. Of 60,000 to 65,000 clones listed, 65% to 80% are singletons. Source material: peripheral blood. The receptor set was obtained from a man aged 60 to 69 with acute or convalescent COVID-19.

The rearrangement links TRBV18 to TRBJ2-3, with D possibly being TRBD2 (5 bases). This CDR3 has 13 amino acids. Germline V gene sequence: CDR1 KGHSH, CDR2 LQKENI. The V end lost 9 bases, the J end lost 5 bases, and 15 bases lay between the germline ends. The CDR3 DNA follows: TGTGCCAGTTCCCGAGGGCCTCGAGATACGCAGTATTTT. Protein sequence: CASSRGPRDTQYF. The whole variable domain, filled in from reference TRBV18 and TRBJ2-3, reads NAGVMQNPRHLVRRRGQEARLRCSPMKGHSHVYWYRQLPEEGLKFMVYLQKENIIDESGMPKERFSAEFPKEGPSILRIQQVVRGDSAAYFCASSRGPRDTQYFGPGTRLTVL.

To note about this clone: Other nucleotide sequences in the sample specify the same CDR3. This chain links TRBV7-9 with TRBJ2-7; maybe TRBD2 (6 bases). The germline CDR1 and CDR2 sequences are SEHNR and FQNEAQ (reference sequence). The CDR3 extends over 13 amino acids. V was cut by 1 base and J by 2 bases, with 6 bases left in between. The CDR3 region is CASSLGGTYEQYF. The CDR3 DNA reads TGTGCCAGCAGCTTAGGCGGGACCTACGAGCAGTACTTC.

V is TRBV5-1 and J is TRBJ1-5; D possibly corresponds to TRBD1 (5 bases). Germline assignment: CDR1 SGHRS and CDR2 YFSETQ. The CDR3 spans 14 residues. The germline V and J ends were trimmed by 0 bases and 6 bases, with 10 bases remaining between them. The CDR3 DNA sequence: TGCGCCAGCAGCTTGGCGGCAGGGCTTCAGCCCCAGCATTTT. It yields the protein CASSLAAGLQPQHF.

The V and J genes are TRBV5-1 and TRBJ2-4, with D tentatively TRBD2 (6 bases). This CDR3 has 15 amino acids. Per germline, CDR1 SGHRS and CDR2 YFSETQ. With 7 bases removed from V and 3 bases from J, the gap between germline ends came to 17 bases. CDR3: CASHLGGNDKNIQYF. The CDR3 region has the DNA TGCGCCAGCCACCTGGGCGGGAATGACAAAAACATTCAGTACTTC.

This chain uses TRBV19 with TRBJ2-3; 15 bases fit TRBD2. Germline V gene lookup returns CDR1 LNHDA and CDR2 SQIVND (reference sequence). The CDR3 totals 14 residues. V lost 9 bases to trimming and J lost 6 bases; unmatched junction nucleotides: 4. As DNA, the CDR3 is TGTGCCAGCGGACTAGCGGGGGGGGCGGATACGCAGTATTTT. Residues: CASGLAGGADTQYF.

The rearrangement joins TRBV7-2 to TRBJ1-3, with TRBD1 matching over 8 bases. The trim removed 4 bases at V and 0 bases at J, leaving 5 bases unmatched. Germline V lookup: CDR1 SGHTA, CDR2 FQGNSA. The CDR3 covers 16 residues. Here the CDR3 reads CASSSGQGTSGNTIYF. The CDR3 region has the DNA TGTGCCAGCAGCTCCGGACAGGGAACCTCTGGAAACACCATATATTTT.

The chain is built from TRBV6-5 and TRBJ2-7, with 10 nucleotides matching TRBD1. V trimming: 6 bases; J trimming: 3 bases; junction bases outside the gene matches: 5. The germline V gene has CDR1 MNHEY and CDR2 SVGAGI. The CDR3 spans 14 residues. CDR3 protein: CASRGTGALYEQYF. The CDR3 nucleotides are TGTGCCAGCAGAGGGACAGGGGCCCTCTACGAGCAGTACTTC.

This clone was observed a single time. The chain uses TRBV19 and TRBJ2-7, with D perhaps TRBD2 (5 bases). V was clipped by 5 bases and J by 2 bases, with 7 bases between them. The CDR3 is 12 amino acids. Germline-derived CDR1 and CDR2 are LNHDA and SQIVND (reference sequence). The DNA for the CDR3 is TGTGCCAGTAGTGTCGGGACCTACGAGCAGTACTTC. It encodes CASSVGTYEQYF.

The chain couples TRBV28 to TRBJ2-7; D is uncertain. V lost 6 bases to trimming and J lost 7 bases, with 10 bases between them. Germline V gene lookup returns CDR1 MDHEN and CDR2 SYDVKM. This CDR3 is 11 amino acids long. The CDR3 loop reads CASRSVEEQYF. The CDR3 DNA follows: TGTGCCAGCAGATCCGTCGAGGAGCAGTACTTC.

The chain carries TRBV27 and TRBJ2-1; D possibly corresponds to TRBD1 (5 bases). CDR3 length: 14 amino acids. The germline V and J ends were trimmed by 2 bases and 3 bases, with 8 bases remaining between them. The V gene's germline CDR1 is MNHEY and CDR2 SMNVEV (reference sequence). CDR3 residues: CASSLDRVYNEQFF. The CDR3 bases are TGTGCCAGCAGTTTAGACAGAGTCTACAATGAGCAGTTCTTC.

J is TRBJ2-7 and V is TRBV5-1; a weak D match, TRBD1 (5 bases). From germline, CDR1 is SGHRS and CDR2 YFSETQ. Trimming took 0 bases from V and 2 from J, leaving 9 bases between them. CDR3 length: 14 amino acids. CDR3 residues: CASSLVVDTYEQYF. The CDR3 region has the DNA TGCGCCAGCAGCTTGGTGGTGGACACCTACGAGCAGTACTTC.

The genes are TRBV28 and TRBJ2-5; D is unresolved. V lost 5 bases, J lost 4 bases, and 17 bases lay in between. The length of the CDR3 is 15 residues. The germline V gene has CDR1 MDHEN and CDR2 SYDVKM. CDR3 nucleotides: TGTGCCAGCAGTGTCCCAGGTCTCCACTCAGAGACCCAGTACTTC. Its protein product is CASSVPGLHSETQYF. The whole variable domain, remainder taken from reference TRBV28 and TRBJ2-5, is DVKVTQSSRYLVKRTGEKVFLECVQDMDHENMFWYRQDPGLGLRLIYFSYDVKMKEKGDIPEGYSVSREKKERFSLILESASTNQTSMYLCASSVPGLHSETQYFGPGTRLLVL.

This chain links TRBV19 with TRBJ2-1, with TRBD2 matching over 11 bases. In germline, CDR1 is LNHDA, CDR2 SQIVND (reference sequence). The CDR3 runs 15 residues. The J segment lost 6 bases and the V segment lost 5 bases, leaving 6 bases of the junction unmatched. In nucleotides, the CDR3 is TGTGCCAGTAGTTTAGCTAGCGGGAGGAGCAATGAGCAGTTCTTC. Translating gives CASSLASGRSNEQFF.

The rearrangement links TRBV27 to TRBJ2-3, with 10 nucleotides matching TRBD2. Germline values: CDR1 MNHEY, CDR2 SMNVEV (reference sequence). V lost 6 bases, J lost 0 bases, and 15 bases stayed unmatched. The CDR3 sequence is 19 residues long. The CDR3: CASSPHGASGSLSTDTQYF. CDR3 DNA sequence: TGTGCCAGCAGCCCTCATGGGGCTAGCGGGAGCTTAAGCACAGATACGCAGTATTTT.

The CDR3, as DNA: TGCGCCAGCAGGGCGCAGGGGATGAACACTGAAGCTTTCTTT. It codes for CASRAQGMNTEAFF. The chain employs TRBV5-1 and TRBJ1-1; the D gene is possibly TRBD1 (6 bases). CDR3 length: 14 residues. Trimming left V 5 bases short and J 0 bases short, with 11 bases between. The germline CDR1 and CDR2 sequences are SGHRS and YFSETQ.

CDR3: CASSFPGQGLMGETQYF. CDR3 in DNA: TGTGCCAGCAGTTTTCCGGGACAGGGGTTAATGGGGGAGACGCAGTATTTT. V and J are TRBV2 and TRBJ2-3; TRBD1 matches 10 bases. V was clipped by 5 bases and J by 9 bases; unmatched bases: 17. This CDR3 spans 17 amino acids. The germline CDR1 and CDR2 sequences are SNHLY and FYNNEI.

The J gene is TRBJ1-5, the V gene TRBV6-6, with D maybe TRBD1 (6 bases). The ends were cut back, 6 bases at V and 5 bases at J, with 14 bases in the middle. CDR3 length: 14 residues. Germline-derived CDR1 and CDR2 are MNHNY and SVGAGI (reference sequence). Here the CDR3 reads CASRSRQEYQPQHF. CDR3 nucleotide sequence: TGTGCCAGCAGGTCGAGACAGGAATATCAGCCCCAGCATTTT.